What follows describes a single TCR beta chain. Its antigen is still unknown. A much larger clone lies a single base off, so this may be a read error. The record originates from a study of blood T cells in healthy people across ages. Study-wide background: Roughly one uniquely barcoded beta molecule per two T cells was captured. Study results and caveats: Older individuals had lower TCR beta diversity per million T cells (the decline was roughly linear). PBMCs were not sorted, which prevented a conclusive comparison of naive versus antigen-experienced cells.

A J-beta primer mix and a sample-barcoded 5' primer were used in a second PCR of about 6 to 12 cycles. Per sample, CDR3-containing paired-end reads numbered at least 2.5 million. Each CDR3 protein is one row after TCRdb ran MiXCR on the 5' RACE reads. The sample yields approximately 810,000 distinct CDR3 sequences, more than 25% seen once. This CDR3 has 14 residues. Germline CDR1 and CDR2: LNHNV and YYDKDF (reference sequence). This TCR came from a woman of 80 years or more in good health. The sequenced material came from blood. The chain employs TRBV15 and TRBJ2-1, with unresolved D. The CDR3 spells CAASSGVSYNEQFF. The CDR3 region has the DNA TGTGCCGCCAGCAGTGGGGTATCATACAATGAGCAGTTCTTC.